In its sample, the clone carrying this T cell receptor (beta chain) was seen a few times. The antigen remains undetermined. This record comes from a study of blood T cells in healthy people across ages. Study-level points and caveats: Across the age range, TCR beta diversity per million T cells fell in a roughly linear way. Without sorted subsets, naive and antigen-experienced compartments could not be conclusively compared.

The authors ran a second PCR of roughly 7 to 11 cycles using a sample-barcoded 5' primer and a J-beta primer mix. TCRdb re-called the 5' RACE reads with MiXCR, one entry per CDR3 protein. This table has about 1,500,000 distinct CDR3 sequences, under 30% appearing once. The donors, all healthy, were Caucasians living in Russia, aged about 6 to 90. Germline CDR1 SQVTM, CDR2 ANQGSEA. This CDR3 comprises 14 residues. V lost 7 bases and J lost 5, with 18 bases in between. This receptor was obtained from a woman aged 25 to 39 in good health. Sequenced input: blood. The chain is built from TRBV29-1 and TRBJ2-1, with D maybe TRBD2 (6 bases). CDR3 amino acids: CSARDGRENNEQFF. The CDR3, as DNA: TGCAGCGCCAGGGACGGGAGAGAGAACAATGAGCAGTTCTTC.